Sequencing of this T cell receptor (beta chain) was carried out in a study of CD8 T cells in Susac syndrome (dated 2019 in TCRdb). Study-level background: Whether CD8+ T cell activation and differentiation in Susac syndrome was antigen driven was tested using repertoire sequencing. The clonality of the CD8+ T cell repertoire was compared across approximately 12 healthy donors, about 14 Susac syndrome patients and about 16 multiple sclerosis patients.

Beyond this particular receptor, the publication reports: The study acknowledged that relatively few individuals were included in the TCR sequencing and HLA analysis.

Looking up the germline V gene (reference sequence) yields CDR1 SEHNR and CDR2 FQNEAQ. The germline ends are 18 bases apart after V is trimmed by 5 bases and J by 4 bases. The CDR3 starts with the cysteine, ends with the phenylalanine, and has 16 residues. The kept DNA is CDR3 alone, 48 bases in frame from the first base. RNA was extracted using the RNeasy kit, and about 0.45 to 1 ug of the RNA was reverse transcribed with random hexamers. The immunoSEQ multiplex PCR assay, which covers 54 Vbeta and 13 Jbeta segments, was used to amplify TCR beta CDR3 regions. To correct PCR amplification bias, a synthetic template baseline was used for both primer optimization and computational correction. Under the source paper's analysis protocol: Reads were annotated to V, D and J genes per IMGT and analyzed with immunoSEQ Analyzer, keeping only productive sequences. Clonality was calculated as one minus the Shannon entropy normalized by log2 of the number of productive unique sequences. For each patient and control, public and private clones were evaluated among the 100 most prevalent clones. A clone was defined as Susac-specific if it was absent from the healthy and MS cohorts, from roughly 990 published viral clones and from other ImmuneACCESS disease sequences. TCRdb reprocessing: public reads trimmed at Q25 with fastp, clones called with MiXCR, in-frame beta chains kept. CDR3 protein duplicates are merged, each entry listing the most common genes and DNA. These V and J calls derive from TCRdb rather than the authors' analysis. This sample is represented by 400,000 or so distinct CDR3 sequences; around 85% of them were singletons. About 0.12% of the sample rests with the top ten.

High-throughput TCR beta sequencing profiled peripheral blood CD8+ and CD4+ T cells from healthy donors, Susac syndrome patients and multiple sclerosis patients. Multiple sclerosis controls were treatment-naive patients with stable or active relapsing-remitting disease fulfilling revised McDonald criteria. Bulk CD8+ and CD4+ T cells were purified magnetically by negative isolation, whereas CD8+ TEMRA cells were enriched by FACS. Blood was drawn into EDTA tubes, processed within 24 hours, and PBMCs were isolated by density gradient centrifugation. PBMCs destined for TCR sequencing were cryopreserved in liquid nitrogen and later thawed in a 37 °C water bath. A purity of at least 90% was achieved for sorted or isolated CD4+, CD8+ and CD8+ TEMRA cells. This clonotype appeared a single time. The specificity of this receptor is unknown. It has no much larger one-base neighbor in the sample; base qualities were not kept. One read yields weak evidence.

The specimen was CD8+ T cells from PBMCs. The receptor comes from a human donor with multiple sclerosis. Rearrangement joined TRBV7-9 to TRBJ2-1; a tentative D match to TRBD2 spans 5 bases. The DNA sequence is TGTGCCAGCAGCCCCTCAACCGGGATAGAGTACAATGAGCAGTTCTTC. Its amino acids are CASSPSTGIEYNEQFF. Extended through the reference TRBV7-9 and TRBJ2-1 proteins, this CDR3 yields the full variable domain: DTGVSQNPRHKITKRGQNVTFRCDPISEHNRLYWYRQTLGQGPEFLTYFQNEAQLEKSRLLSDRFSAERPKGSFSTLEIQRTEQGDSAMYLCASSPSTGIEYNEQFFGPGTRLTVL.